The rows below give T cell receptor beta chains drawn from one sample of a study of Tregs in tolerant kidney transplant recipients. Generated by immunoSEQ multiplex PCR, the TCRdb table keeps only in-frame clones and is missing some. In the table there are 70,000 to 95,000 clones, roughly 90% of which are singletons. Material: Tregs from blood, obtained before the transplant. These receptors came from a human donor who received a combined kidney and bone marrow transplant. Each CDR3 is given with its conserved first and last residue. The D gene is left open where the match is weak. Some rows mark clone size as missing; the rest say once, few, many or name a class of expanded clone.

>few|NA|TRBV5-1|TRBJ1-2
CASSLEAGYGYTF
TGCGCCAGCAGCTTGGAGGCAGGATATGGCTACACCTTC
>NA|NA|TRBV28|TRBJ1-1
CASSLWDGGNTEAFF
TGTGCCAGCAGTTTATGGGACGGCGGGAACACTGAAGCTTTCTTT
>NA|NA|TRBV5-4|TRBJ2-6
CASQFSGANVLTF
TGTGCCAGCCAGTTCTCTGGGGCCAACGTCCTGACTTTC
>NA|NA|TRBV7-9|TRBJ1-2
CASSRDGPYGYTF
TGTGCCAGCAGCCGGGACGGACCTTATGGCTACACCTTC
>once|NA|TRBV28|TRBJ2-1
CASSLPPSSSEQFF
TGTGCCAGCAGTTTACCCCCTAGTAGCAGCGAGCAGTTCTTC
>NA|NA|TRBV4-1|TRBJ2-3
CASSQASLAGDSTDTQYF
TGCGCCAGCAGCCAAGCTTCCCTCGCCGGAGATAGCACAGATACGCAGTATTTT
>NA|TRBD1|TRBV5-1|TRBJ1-1
CASSLQGTLNTEAFF
TGCGCCAGCAGCCTACAGGGGACGTTGAACACTGAAGCTTTCTTT
>NA|NA|TRBV7-7|TRBJ1-4
CASSPGDSGEKLFF
TGTGCTAGCAGCCCCGGGGACTCAGGGGAAAAACTGTTTTTT
>NA|NA|TRBV28|TRBJ2-7
CASSQHPYEQYF
TGTGCCAGCAGTCAACATCCTTACGAGCAGTACTTC
>NA|TRBD2|TRBV7-6|TRBJ2-7
CASSLVSGRDEQYF
TGTGCCAGCAGCTTAGTAAGCGGGAGGGACGAGCAGTACTTC
>NA|NA|TRBV18|TRBJ1-2
CASSPDIDGYTF
TGTGCCAGCTCACCGGACATAGATGGCTACACCTTC
>NA|TRBD2|TRBV7-8|TRBJ2-1
CASSAVGLAGANNEQFF
TGTGCCAGCAGCGCAGTGGGACTAGCGGGAGCCAACAATGAGCAGTTCTTC
>few|NA|TRBV15|TRBJ1-5
CATSRERDILLDQPQHF
TGTGCCACCAGCAGAGAGAGAGACATTCTGCTAGACCAGCCCCAGCATTTT
>NA|NA|TRBV11-2|TRBJ1-3
CASSPIKGPLIGNTIYF
TGTGCCAGCAGCCCTATTAAAGGACCGCTTATCGGAAACACCATATATTTT
>NA|NA|TRBV5-1|TRBJ1-3
CASSPRTGRSSGNTIYF
TGCGCCAGCAGCCCACGAACTGGGCGGTCCTCTGGAAACACCATATATTTT
>NA|NA|TRBV29-1|TRBJ2-7
CSVESKAPYF
TGCAGCGTTGAATCCAAGGCCCCGTACTTC
>NA|NA|TRBV19|TRBJ1-1
CASSIPGPGGTEAFF
TGTGCCAGTAGTATTCCTGGACCCGGCGGCACTGAAGCTTTCTTT
>NA|NA|TRBV13|TRBJ2-5
CASSKTQETQYF
TGTGCCAGCAGCAAAACCCAAGAGACCCAGTACTTC
>NA|TRBD2|TRBV6-5|TRBJ2-1
CASRQTSNPHEQFF
TGTGCCAGCAGGCAGACTAGCAATCCCCATGAGCAGTTCTTC
>NA|TRBD1|TRBV28|TRBJ1-1
CASSLKPGQGIPEAFF
TGTGCCAGCAGTCTGAAACCGGGACAGGGGATCCCAGAAGCTTTCTTT
>NA|NA|TRBV5-1|TRBJ2-1
CASSPKLLQTRGSYNEQFF
TGCGCCAGCAGCCCCAAATTATTACAGACAAGAGGCTCCTACAATGAGCAGTTCTTC
>NA|TRBD1|TRBV27|TRBJ2-2
CASGSDRGRSGELFF
TGTGCCAGCGGCTCCGACAGGGGGAGGTCCGGGGAGCTGTTTTTT
>NA|TRBD2|TRBV5-1|TRBJ2-1
CASSAGLAWDEQFF
TGCGCCAGCAGCGCGGGACTAGCATGGGATGAGCAGTTCTTC